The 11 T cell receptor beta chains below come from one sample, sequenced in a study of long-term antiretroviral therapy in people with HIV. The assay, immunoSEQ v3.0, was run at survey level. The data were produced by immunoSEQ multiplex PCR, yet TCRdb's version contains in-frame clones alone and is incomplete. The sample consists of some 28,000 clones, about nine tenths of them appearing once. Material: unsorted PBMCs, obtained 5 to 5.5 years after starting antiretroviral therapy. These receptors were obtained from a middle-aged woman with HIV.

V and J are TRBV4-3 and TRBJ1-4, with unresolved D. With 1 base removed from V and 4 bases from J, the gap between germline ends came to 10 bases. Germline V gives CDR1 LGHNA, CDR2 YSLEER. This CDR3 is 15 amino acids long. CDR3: CASSQGAGYNEKLFF. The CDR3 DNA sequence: TGCGCCAGCAGCCAAGGGGCCGGGTATAATGAAAAACTGTTTTTT.

Written as DNA, the CDR3 is TGTGCCAGCAGTGGTGGGACCCGTGGGGATACGCAGTATTTT. It encodes CASSGGTRGDTQYF. This chain links TRBV6-1 with TRBJ2-3; perhaps D is TRBD1 or TRBD2 (5 bases each). This CDR3 is 14 amino acids long. Germline V gene data show CDR1 as MNHNS and CDR2 as SASEGT. V gave up 4 bases and J gave up 6 bases, with 14 bases separating them.

For the CDR3, the DNA is TGTGCCAGCAGCTTGCAGAAGAGTTCGGGACCGGGGATTACCCTCCACTTT. Translation: CASSLQKSSGPGITLHF. The chain carries TRBV5-5 and TRBJ1-6; perhaps TRBD1 as D (5 bases). Germline V gene sequence: CDR1 SGHKS, CDR2 YYEKEE (reference sequence). The germline V and J ends were trimmed by 1 base and 14 bases, with 25 bases remaining between them. CDR3 size: 17 residues.

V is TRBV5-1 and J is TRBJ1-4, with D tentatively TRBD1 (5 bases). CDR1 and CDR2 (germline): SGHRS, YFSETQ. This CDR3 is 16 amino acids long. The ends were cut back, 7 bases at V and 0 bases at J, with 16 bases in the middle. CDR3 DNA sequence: TGCGCCAGCGGCCAGGGTTTGAGTGCAACTAATGAAAAACTGTTTTTT. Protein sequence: CASGQGLSATNEKLFF.

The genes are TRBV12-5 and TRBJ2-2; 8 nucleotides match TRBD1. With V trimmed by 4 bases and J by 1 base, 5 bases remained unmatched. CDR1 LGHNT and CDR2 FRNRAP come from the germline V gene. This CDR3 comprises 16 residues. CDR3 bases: TGTGCTAGTGGTTGGGGACAGGCGATGAACACCGGGGAGCTGTTTTTT. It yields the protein CASGWGQAMNTGELFF.

Here the CDR3 reads CASRGQYSNQPQHF. The CDR3 DNA is TGTGCCAGCAGAGGACAGTATAGCAATCAGCCCCAGCATTTT. The chain links TRBV6-6 to TRBJ1-5; maybe TRBD1 (6 bases). V lost 6 bases and J 0 bases, leaving 9 bases between the germline ends. CDR1 is MNHNY and CDR2 is SVGAGI in the germline V gene (reference sequence). The CDR3 extends over 14 amino acids.

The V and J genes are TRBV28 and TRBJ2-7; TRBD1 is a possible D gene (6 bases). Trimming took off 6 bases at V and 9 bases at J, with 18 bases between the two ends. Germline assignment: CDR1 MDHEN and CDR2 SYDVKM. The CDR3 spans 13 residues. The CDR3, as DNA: TGTGCCAGCAGCCTGGGACACACACTAGGGCAGTACTTC. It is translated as CASSLGHTLGQYF.

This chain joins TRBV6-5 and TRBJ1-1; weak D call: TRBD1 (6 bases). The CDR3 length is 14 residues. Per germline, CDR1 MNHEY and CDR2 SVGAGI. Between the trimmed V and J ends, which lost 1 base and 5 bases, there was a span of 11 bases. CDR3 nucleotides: TGTGCCAGCAGTTACTATTCTCAGGGGACTGAAGCTTTCTTT. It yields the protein CASSYYSQGTEAFF.

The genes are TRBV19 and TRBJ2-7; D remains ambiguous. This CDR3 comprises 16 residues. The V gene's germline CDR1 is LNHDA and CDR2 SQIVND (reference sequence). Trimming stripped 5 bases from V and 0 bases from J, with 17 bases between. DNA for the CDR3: TGTGCCAGTAGTCCCACCCCGGCAGAGAGCTCCTACGAGCAGTACTTC. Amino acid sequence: CASSPTPAESSYEQYF.

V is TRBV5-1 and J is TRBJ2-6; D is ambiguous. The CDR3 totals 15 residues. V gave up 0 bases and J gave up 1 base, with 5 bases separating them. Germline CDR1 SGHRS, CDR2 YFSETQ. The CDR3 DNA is TGCGCCAGCAGCTTGGCCAGTTCTGGGGCCAACGTCCTGACTTTC. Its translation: CASSLASSGANVLTF. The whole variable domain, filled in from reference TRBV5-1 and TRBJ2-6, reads KAGVTQTPRYLIKTRGQQVTLSCSPISGHRSVSWYQQTPGQGLQFLFEYFSETQRNKGNFPGRFSGRQFSNSRSEMNVSTLELGDSALYLCASSLASSGANVLTFGAGSRLTVL.

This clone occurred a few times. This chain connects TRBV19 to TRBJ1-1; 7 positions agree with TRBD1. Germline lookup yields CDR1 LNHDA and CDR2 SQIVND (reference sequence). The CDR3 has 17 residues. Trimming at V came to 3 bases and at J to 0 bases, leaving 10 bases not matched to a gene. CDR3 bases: TGTGCCAGTAGTATCGTAGGACAGGTCACAATGAACACTGAAGCTTTCTTT. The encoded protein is CASSIVGQVTMNTEAFF.